These 21 T cell receptor beta chains originate from one sample sequenced in a study of CD8 T cells in ankylosing spondylitis. TCRdb called the 5' RACE reads again in MiXCR, with one record for every CDR3 protein. The sample holds 300,000 to 350,000 distinct CDR3 sequences, around 20% seen once. Input material: blood, either unsorted or a sorted T cell fraction (not recorded which). All receptors come from a female donor with ankylosing spondylitis or in good health (not recorded which).

This chain links TRBV20-1 with TRBJ2-5; D tentatively fits TRBD1 or TRBD2 (5 bases each). This CDR3 is built from 13 residues. Germline loops: CDR1 DFQATT, CDR2 SNEGSKA (reference sequence). Trimming removed 5 bases from V and 5 bases from J, with 15 bases in between. CDR3 DNA sequence: TGCAGTGCTCTCGAGGGGCCTGGGGAGACCCAGTACTTC. As protein: CSALEGPGETQYF.

This clonotype has a handful of counts. The V call is TRBV12-5, the J call TRBJ2-3; D remains ambiguous. This CDR3 spans 13 amino acids. Germline-derived CDR1 and CDR2 are LGHNT and FRNRAP. Trimming stripped 6 bases from V and 4 bases from J, with 11 bases between. The CDR3 is CASGLKGADTQYF. Written as DNA, the CDR3 is TGTGCTAGTGGCCTAAAGGGCGCAGATACGCAGTATTTT.

The chain has TRBV6-2 or TRBV6-3 and TRBJ2-7; unclear D gene. The CDR3 is 12 residues long. In germline, CDR1 is MNHEY, CDR2 SVGEGT. V lost 5 bases and J 2 bases, leaving 7 bases between the germline ends. The chain's CDR3 is CASSAVAYEQYF. The CDR3 nucleotides are TGTGCCAGCAGTGCAGTAGCCTACGAGCAGTACTTC.

The chain joins TRBV4-2 to TRBJ1-4, with D possibly being TRBD1 (5 bases). Germline values: CDR1 LGHNA, CDR2 YNFKEQ. The V gene lost 0 bases and the J gene lost 3 bases, with 8 bases spanning the gap. The CDR3 length is 15 residues. The CDR3 coding sequence is TGTGCCAGCAGCCAAGACCGGGGGGCTAATGAAAAACTGTTTTTT. Translated: CASSQDRGANEKLFF.

The chain links TRBV20-1 to TRBJ2-1; 8 bases line up with TRBD2. Per germline, CDR1 DFQATT and CDR2 SNEGSKA (reference sequence). Trimming cost V 2 bases and J 9 bases; bases outside gene matches: 9. CDR3 length: 14 residues. DNA for the CDR3: TGCAGTGCTAGATCGGGACTAGTGATCGGTGAGCAGTTCTTC. It is translated as CSARSGLVIGEQFF.

This clonotype turned up a few times. The chain links TRBV12-2 to TRBJ2-2; the table's D call TRBD2 went unverified against the DNA. TRBV12-2 is noted as a pseudogene. The CDR3 length is 16 residues. CDR3 coding DNA: TGTGCAAGTCGCTTAGGGCGGGAGGCACGGACCGGGGAGCTGTTTTTT. Its translation: CASRLGREARTGELFF.

This clonotype came up a few times. The chain employs TRBV10-3 and TRBJ2-7; 10 bases fit TRBD2. The V gene end was trimmed by 2 bases and the J gene end by 7 bases; junction bases not matched to a gene: 8. Germline CDR1 is ENHRY and CDR2 is SYGVKD. The CDR3 is made up of 15 amino acids. In DNA form, the CDR3 reads TGTGCCATCAGTGAGAGTAGCGGGAGGCCCTGGGAGCAGTACTTC. Translation gives CAISESSGRPWEQYF.

CDR3 amino acids: CASSDPLAGELFF. Here the CDR3 DNA reads TGCGCCAGCAGTGATCCCCTAGCCGGGGAGCTGTTTTTT. The chain carries TRBV10-1 and TRBJ2-2; D not resolved. The CDR3 has 13 residues. Germline V lookup: CDR1 WNHNN, CDR2 SYGVQD (reference sequence). The V and J ends lost 3 bases and 6 bases respectively, with 8 bases between them.

This clonotype came up a few times. This chain uses TRBV28 with TRBJ2-3; 9 positions agree with TRBD2. With 5 bases clipped from V and 5 bases from J, the junction kept 8 bases outside the gene matches. From germline, CDR1 is MDHEN and CDR2 SYDVKM. The CDR3 runs 15 residues. The CDR3 loop is CASSPTSGGRDTQYF. CDR3 nucleotide sequence: TGTGCCAGCAGTCCGACTAGCGGAGGGCGAGATACGCAGTATTTT.

The V and J genes are TRBV5-5 and TRBJ2-1; tentatively, D is TRBD2 (6 bases). The germline gives CDR1 SGHKS, CDR2 YYEKEE (reference sequence). V lost 9 bases and J 8 bases, leaving 18 bases between the germline ends. This CDR3 spans 13 amino acids. The DNA for the CDR3 is TGTGCCATGGGCCCGGGACTCCTCTATGAGCAGTTCTTC. Its translation: CAMGPGLLYEQFF.

This chain links TRBV15 with TRBJ1-1, with D unclear. The germline gives CDR1 LNHNV, CDR2 YYDKDF (reference sequence). Trimming pared 11 bases from V and 2 bases from J, leaving 15 bases between. The CDR3 is made up of 13 amino acids. As DNA, the CDR3 is TGTGCCTCGGGCTCCCAAACAAACACTGAAGCTTTCTTT. This codes for CASGSQTNTEAFF.

This chain joins TRBV21-1 and TRBJ1-2. TRBV21-1 is reported as a pseudogene. CDR3 length: 15 amino acids. CDR3 sequence (DNA): TGTGCCAGCAGCCCCCGGAGGGTGCCCATCTATGGCTACACCTTC. As protein: CASSPRRVPIYGYTF.

The chain employs TRBV20-1 and TRBJ1-2; 7 bases match TRBD1. CDR1 and CDR2 from the germline V gene are DFQATT and SNEGSKA (reference sequence). The junction had 9 bases not matched to a gene; V was cut back by 6 bases and J by 8 bases. The CDR3 spans 12 residues. The CDR3 spells CSAQRQGRGYTF. CDR3 DNA sequence: TGCAGTGCCCAACGACAGGGAAGGGGCTACACCTTC.

V gene TRBV6-5 combines with J gene TRBJ1-4; 10 positions match TRBD1. Unmatched junction bases numbered 5, after V lost 4 bases and J lost 6 bases. The germline V gene has CDR1 MNHEY and CDR2 SVGAGI. The CDR3 extends over 15 amino acids. CDR3 DNA: TGTGCCAGCAGTTGGGGGGGGACAGGGGATGAAAAACTGTTTTTT. The encoded protein is CASSWGGTGDEKLFF.

This clonotype has a handful of counts. V is TRBV10-3 and J is TRBJ2-3; D may be TRBD1 or TRBD2 (7 bases each). In germline, CDR1 is ENHRY, CDR2 SYGVKD. There are 16 residues in the CDR3. The V end lost 0 bases, the J end lost 4 bases, and 14 bases lay between the germline ends. CDR3: CAISESRQGGPDTQYF. Written as DNA, the CDR3 is TGTGCCATCAGTGAGTCCCGACAGGGAGGGCCAGATACGCAGTATTTT.

This clonotype was counted only a few times. The rearrangement links TRBV7-3 to TRBJ2-7; D gene unclear. Germline CDR1 SGHTA, CDR2 FQGTGA. The CDR3 loop spans 14 amino acids. Trimming shortened V by 4 bases and J by 5 bases, and 15 bases separated the two germline ends. The CDR3 loop reads CASSSTGGSHEQYF. The DNA of the CDR3 is TGTGCCAGCAGCTCCACGGGTGGATCCCACGAGCAGTACTTC.

In the case of this clonotype: The junction departs from the called germline gene at one end, perhaps through a read error. The rearrangement joins TRBV4-3 to TRBJ1-3; D unresolved. The germline V gene has CDR1 LGHNA and CDR2 YSLEER. The CDR3 consists of 16 residues. CDR3 in DNA: TGCACCAGCAGCCGACTGCACTCAGACTCTGGAAACACCATATATTTT. It yields the protein CTSSRLHSDSGNTIYF.

This clonotype was counted ten times or more. The gene calls are TRBV29-1 and TRBJ2-5; D perhaps matches TRBD1 (6 bases). V was trimmed by 4 bases and J by 2 bases, leaving 8 bases between them. The CDR3 runs 12 residues. Germline V gives CDR1 SQVTM, CDR2 ANQGSEA. In nucleotides, the CDR3 is TGCAGCGTTGCTCAGGGGCAAGAGACCCAGTACTTC. Translation: CSVAQGQETQYF.

This chain joins TRBV13 and TRBJ2-3; 7 bases line up with TRBD2. CDR3 length: 16 amino acids. V gave up 0 bases and J gave up 2 bases; unmatched junction bases: 5. Germline V CDR1 and CDR2: PRHDT, FYEKMQ (reference sequence). This chain's CDR3 is CASSLGGAGPTDTQYF. The CDR3 nucleotides are TGTGCCAGCAGCTTAGGGGGAGCGGGGCCCACAGATACGCAGTATTTT.

The chain couples TRBV6-5 to TRBJ2-5, with 7 bases lining up with TRBD1. The germline CDR1 and CDR2 sequences are MNHEY and SVGAGI. With V trimmed by 4 bases and J by 7 bases, 12 bases remained unmatched. The CDR3 covers 15 residues. CDR3 protein: CASSSGQPTPGTQYF. CDR3 bases: TGTGCCAGCAGTTCGGGACAGCCTACCCCCGGGACCCAGTACTTC.

In this sample, this clonotype turned up a few times. CDR3 coding DNA: TGCAGTGCGGAGGAGGAAAAACTGTTTTTT. This sequence encodes CSAEEEKLFF. This chain links TRBV20-1 with TRBJ1-4; D not resolved. V gave up 6 bases and J gave up 8 bases, with 7 bases separating them. This CDR3 region has 10 residues. CDR1 and CDR2 from the germline V gene are DFQATT and SNEGSKA (reference sequence).